This is a list of T cell receptor beta chains from one sample in a study of response to subunit inactivated influenza vaccine. TCRdb processed the RT-PCR reads anew with MiXCR; each CDR3 protein has one entry. The repertoire holds around 850,000 distinct CDR3 sequences, with approximately 17% as singletons. Sequenced here: PBMCs from blood, sampled approximately 5 days after vaccination. Receptors were obtained from a man aged 45 to 65 who received an inactivated influenza vaccine. Both conserved end residues are part of each CDR3. Where a row states a size, it is once, few, many or the class of an expanded clone; other rows omit it.

>TRBV29-1|NA
CSVGQGDTEASF
>TRBV5-6|NA
CASSSTPMGGGEQYF
>TRBV12-3/TRBV12-4|many
CASSLWSNEQFF
>TRBV29-1|NA
CSVLRSMTQYF
>TRBV5-1|few
CASRQTTGPMNTEAFF
>TRBV29-1|few
CSVRTGALYEQYF
>TRBV29-1|few
CSAPRGEKAFF
>TRBV2|NA
CASTGEGAYEQYF
>TRBV3-1|few
CASSPVGQGAAKNIQYF
>TRBV12-3/TRBV12-4|many
CASRYGGLGPSPLHF
>TRBV3-1|few
CASSFTYSGTEAFF